Presented here are 19 T cell receptor beta chains from one specimen sequenced in a study of blood T cell repertoires in COVID-19 (dated by TCRdb to the early 2020s). The library was prepared using the immunoSEQ multiplex PCR assay. As stored in TCRdb, this immuneACCESS dataset retains in-frame rearrangements with V and J assigned. A fraction of the clones does not appear; measured against another copy, unresolved V genes explain less than half of the discrepancy, and the remainder lacks a known reason. Across this sample there are approximately 300,000 clones, with around 90% seen only once. 6.5% to 8% of the sample goes to the ten largest clones. The sequencing sample was made of peripheral blood. The source of these receptors is a woman aged 25 to 39 with COVID-19, enrolled during active disease.

This chain uses TRBV2 with TRBJ2-3; the D gene is possibly TRBD1 (5 bases). The CDR3 spans 13 residues. Trimming left V 7 bases short and J 3 bases short, with 11 bases between. Germline-derived CDR1 and CDR2 are SNHLY and FYNNEI. This CDR3 reads CASTGMRTDTQYF. The DNA of the CDR3 is TGTGCCAGCACAGGGATGAGGACAGATACGCAGTATTTT.

This chain joins TRBV25-1 and TRBJ2-7; D remains unclear. The germline gives CDR1 MGHDK, CDR2 SYGVNS. Trimming cost V 2 bases and J 2 bases, with 7 bases left between them. This CDR3 comprises 13 residues. CDR3 sequence (DNA): TGTGCCAGCAGTGAACGGAGAACCTACGAGCAGTACTTC. Its translation is CASSERRTYEQYF.

The genes are TRBV2 and TRBJ2-5; D may be TRBD1 (6 bases). The CDR3 is 13 amino acids. Trimming removed 6 bases at V and 4 bases at J, with 12 bases between. The germline V gene encodes CDR1 SNHLY and CDR2 FYNNEI. This chain's CDR3 is CASRQLQGETQYF. In DNA form, the CDR3 reads TGTGCCAGCAGACAGCTACAGGGAGAGACCCAGTACTTC.

This chain joins TRBV28 and TRBJ2-1; D uncertain. V was shortened by 8 bases and J by 2 bases, with 10 bases between the two germline ends. CDR1 and CDR2 (germline): MDHEN, SYDVKM. The CDR3 length is 13 residues. DNA for the CDR3: TGTGCCAGCTCTCGTCCCGCCTACAATGAGCAGTTCTTC. Translated: CASSRPAYNEQFF.

The CDR3 nucleotides are TGTGCCAGCACCGAAACTAGCGCCTCCACAGATACGCAGTATTTT. Encoded protein: CASTETSASTDTQYF. The genes are TRBV2 and TRBJ2-3; 7 nucleotides agree with TRBD2. Trimming removed 7 bases from V and 2 bases from J; junction bases left unmatched: 9. The CDR3 loop spans 15 amino acids. Germline V gene data show CDR1 as SNHLY and CDR2 as FYNNEI. The full variable domain, in which reference TRBV2 and TRBJ2-3 provide the parts outside the CDR3, is EPEVTQTPSHQVTQMGQEVILRCVPISNHLYFYWYRQILGQKVEFLVSFYNNEISEKSEIFDDQFSVERPDGSNFTLKIRSTKLEDSAMYFCASTETSASTDTQYFGPGTRLTVL.

V usage is TRBV30 and J usage is TRBJ1-1, with no clear D. V lost 0 bases, J lost 4 bases, and 9 bases lay in between. The CDR3 runs to 13 residues. In germline, CDR1 is GTSNPN, CDR2 SVGIG (reference sequence). DNA of the CDR3: TGTGCCTGGAGTGTTTGGCAGGCCACTGAAGCTTTCTTT. Its protein product is CAWSVWQATEAFF.

V usage is TRBV18 and J usage is TRBJ1-3; TRBD1 might be the D (6 bases). CDR3 length: 17 amino acids. The ends were cut back, 3 bases at V and 3 bases at J, with 18 bases in the middle. Germline V gene data show CDR1 as KGHSH and CDR2 as LQKENI. CDR3 nucleotide sequence: TGTGCCAGCTCACCTCTCCCCCCGACAGGAGGTGGAAACACCATATATTTT. It specifies CASSPLPPTGGGNTIYF.

J is TRBJ2-1 and V is TRBV5-1, with TRBD2 matching over 10 bases. J gave up 7 bases and V 0 bases, and 10 bases lay outside the gene matches. The CDR3 runs to 17 residues. Germline CDR1 is SGHRS and CDR2 is YFSETQ. The CDR3, as DNA: TGCGCCAGCAGCTTGGAGGGGCTAGCGGGAGCTGGAAATGAGCAGTTCTTC. Its protein product is CASSLEGLAGAGNEQFF.

V and J are TRBV6-5 and TRBJ2-1, with TRBD2 matching over 7 bases. The J segment lost 6 bases and the V segment lost 2 bases, leaving 7 bases of the junction unmatched. This CDR3 is 15 amino acids long. Looked up from germline, CDR1 is MNHEY and CDR2 is SVGAGI. The CDR3 region has the DNA TGTGCCAGCAGTTACGCGGCGGGAGAGTCCAATGAGCAGTTCTTC. Translated: CASSYAAGESNEQFF.

The V call is TRBV5-4, the J call TRBJ2-5; TRBD1 matches 11 bases. Germline V gives CDR1 SGHNT, CDR2 YYREEE (reference sequence). The CDR3 contains 15 residues. V shed 4 bases and J 6 bases; nucleotides not matched to a gene: 8. CDR3 DNA: TGTGCCAGCAGCCCCGGAGGACAGGGGGCGAAGACCCAGTACTTC. Amino acid sequence: CASSPGGQGAKTQYF.

The chain links TRBV5-5 to TRBJ2-2, with 13 bases aligning to TRBD2. The trim removed 2 bases at V and 6 bases at J, leaving 4 bases unmatched. The length of the CDR3 is 16 residues. The germline CDR1 and CDR2 sequences are SGHKS and YYEKEE (reference sequence). CDR3 sequence reads: CASSFHGLAGAGELFF. For the CDR3, the DNA is TGTGCCAGCAGCTTCCATGGACTAGCGGGAGCCGGGGAGCTGTTTTTT.

This sequence joins TRBV12-3 or TRBV12-4 and TRBJ2-3; perhaps TRBD2 as D (5 bases). The CDR3 is 13 residues long. V gave up 0 bases and J gave up 5 bases, with 6 bases separating them. CDR3 coding DNA: TGTGCCAGCAGTTTAGCGGGGAGAGATACGCAGTATTTT. Its protein product is CASSLAGRDTQYF.

The rearrangement links TRBV5-1 to TRBJ1-4, with a weak D call TRBD1 (6 bases). V was shortened by 4 bases and J by 8 bases, with 18 bases between the two germline ends. The CDR3 runs 15 residues. The germline V gene encodes CDR1 SGHRS and CDR2 YFSETQ. This CDR3 reads CASSPGGVGREKLFF. CDR3 nucleotide sequence: TGCGCCAGCAGCCCGGGGGGCGTGGGACGCGAAAAACTGTTTTTT.

Turning to this clone: The junction shows a germline mismatch at one end, possibly a read error. The chain uses TRBV7-7 and TRBJ1-4, with D unclear. This CDR3 comprises 9 residues. CDR1 and CDR2 from the germline V gene are SSHAT and FNYEAQ (reference sequence). CDR3 DNA: TGTGCTAGCACCCCTGGCCTGTTTTTT. Its protein is CASTPGLFF.

The chain uses TRBV15 and TRBJ2-7, with D maybe TRBD2 (6 bases). CDR3 size: 15 residues. The V end lost 2 bases, the J end lost 6 bases, and 17 bases lay between the germline ends. Per germline, CDR1 LNHNV and CDR2 YYDKDF (reference sequence). CDR3: CATSRFSGGKGEQYF. CDR3 sequence (DNA): TGTGCCACCAGCAGATTCTCTGGCGGGAAGGGCGAGCAGTACTTC. Filled out from reference TRBV15 and TRBJ2-7, the complete variable domain reads DAMVIQNPRYQVTQFGKPVTLSCSQTLNHNVMYWYQQKSSQAPKLLFHYYDKDFNNEADTPDNFQSRRPNTSFCFLDIRSPGLGDTAMYLCATSRFSGGKGEQYFGPGTRLTVT.

The chain carries TRBV5-4 and TRBJ1-6; D gene uncertain. V was cut by 0 bases and J by 7 bases, with 14 bases left in between. Germline CDR1 is SGHNT and CDR2 is YYREEE (reference sequence). This CDR3 region has 16 residues. In nucleotides, the CDR3 is TGTGCCAGCAGCTTGGCTGGAGACTCGGGGAATTCACCCCTCCACTTT. Amino acid sequence: CASSLAGDSGNSPLHF.

The chain has TRBV19 and TRBJ2-7; 8 nucleotides agree with TRBD2. With 6 bases clipped from V and 5 bases from J, the junction kept 6 bases outside the gene matches. Germline CDR1 LNHDA, CDR2 SQIVND (reference sequence). This CDR3 is 13 amino acids long. The CDR3 nucleotides read TGTGCCAGTAGATCGGGGGGGCTCAACGAGCAGTACTTC. Translation: CASRSGGLNEQYF.

The chain couples TRBV27 to TRBJ1-2; maybe TRBD1 (6 bases). The germline V gene encodes CDR1 MNHEY and CDR2 SMNVEV (reference sequence). V gave up 3 bases and J gave up 6 bases, with 11 bases separating them. CDR3 length equals 13 residues. In nucleotides, the CDR3 is TGTGCCAGCAGTTTCCGGGACACCCATGGCTACACCTTC. It translates to CASSFRDTHGYTF.

The chain recombines TRBV6-5 with TRBJ2-7; 12 nucleotides match TRBD1. The V gene's germline CDR1 is MNHEY and CDR2 SVGAGI. This CDR3 is built from 15 residues. V trimming: 6 bases; J trimming: 5 bases; junction bases outside the gene matches: 8. The CDR3 sequence: CASSLLGTGGDEQYF. CDR3 DNA: TGTGCCAGCAGCCTCTTGGGGACAGGGGGCGACGAGCAGTACTTC.